What follows are 2 T cell receptor beta chains derived from one specimen sequenced in a study of blood T cells in healthy people across ages. Combining a sample-barcoded 5' primer with a J-beta primer mix, a second PCR ran for roughly 7 to 11 cycles. One entry per CDR3 protein, called by TCRdb with MiXCR from the 5' RACE reads. The sample consists of 1.5 million to 2 million distinct CDR3 sequences, 28% of them appearing once. The sequenced material came from blood. These receptor sequences come from a woman in her thirties in good health.

This clonotype has just a few counts. The chain combines TRBV20-1 with TRBJ1-5, with 7 bases that match TRBD1. The CDR3 length is 15 residues. With 3 bases clipped from V and 4 bases from J, the junction kept 9 bases outside the gene matches. The germline V gene has CDR1 DFQATT and CDR2 SNEGSKA (reference sequence). The CDR3 sequence is CSASRDQGENQPQHF. As DNA, the CDR3 is TGCAGTGCTAGCAGGGACCAGGGGGAAAATCAGCCCCAGCATTTT.

The chain uses TRBV12-3 or TRBV12-4 and TRBJ2-5; D assignment may be TRBD1 or TRBD2 (6 bases each). The V gene lost 10 bases and the J gene lost 6 bases, with 18 bases spanning the gap. The CDR3 has 13 amino acids. DNA of the CDR3: TGTGCCACACGACCCGGGGGCGGGAAGACCCAGTACTTC. Translated: CATRPGGGKTQYF.